Listed here are 21 T cell receptor beta chains from one sample, sequenced in a study of cytotoxic CD8 clonotypes in ibrutinib-treated CLL. Method: immunoSEQ multiplex PCR; TCRdb's copy keeps in-frame clones and lacks some. The table lists about 25,000 clones, 78% of them singletons, with 9% in the top ten. This sample comprised PBMCs, obtained before ibrutinib treatment. The source is a human donor with chronic lymphocytic leukemia.

The CDR3 sequence: CASSVGAGEETQYF. The DNA of the CDR3 is TGCGCCAGCAGCGTGGGAGCGGGAGAAGAGACCCAGTACTTC. The chain combines TRBV5-1 with TRBJ2-5; 8 positions match TRBD2. This CDR3 spans 14 amino acids. Germline CDR1 SGHRS, CDR2 YFSETQ. J gave up 3 bases and V 4 bases, and 5 bases lay outside the gene matches.

The chain employs TRBV14 and TRBJ2-7, with D uncertain. This CDR3 region has 14 residues. Germline V gene data show CDR1 as SGHDN and CDR2 as FVKESK. V lost 1 base, J lost 6 bases, and 13 bases lay in between. The DNA for the CDR3 is TGTGCCAGCAGCCAAGCCCACATGGTGGGCGAGCAGTACTTC. As protein: CASSQAHMVGEQYF.

This chain links TRBV19 with TRBJ1-1; D unresolved. The CDR3 is 11 residues long. Trimming took off 3 bases at V and 6 bases at J, with 5 bases between the two ends. In germline, CDR1 is LNHDA, CDR2 SQIVND (reference sequence). CDR3 protein: CASSMDPEAFF. The CDR3 DNA is TGTGCCAGTAGTATGGACCCTGAAGCTTTCTTT.

This chain connects TRBV5-4 to TRBJ2-5, with D tentatively TRBD1 (5 bases). Germline CDR1 SGHNT, CDR2 YYREEE (reference sequence). This CDR3 contains 13 residues. Trimming took 3 bases from V and 7 from J, leaving 13 bases between them. The CDR3 DNA reads as TGTGCCAGCAGCTACAGGACCTTGGCGACCCAGTACTTC. It yields the protein CASSYRTLATQYF.

The V call is TRBV19, the J call TRBJ2-3; D call uncertain. Between the trimmed V and J ends, which lost 1 base and 2 bases, there was a span of 4 bases. The CDR3 spans 13 residues. CDR1 is LNHDA and CDR2 is SQIVND in the germline V gene (reference sequence). In DNA, the CDR3 is TGTGCCAGTAGTATAGGTATCACAGATACGCAGTATTTT. Translated: CASSIGITDTQYF.

The rearrangement links TRBV5-4 to TRBJ2-3, with 10 positions matching TRBD1. The CDR3 covers 16 residues. Looked up from germline, CDR1 is SGHNT and CDR2 is YYREEE (reference sequence). V lost 0 bases and J lost 5; bases outside the gene matches: 6. CDR3 sequence reads: CASSLVRQGAGDTQYF. CDR3 nucleotide sequence: TGTGCCAGCAGCTTGGTCCGACAGGGGGCCGGAGATACGCAGTATTTT.

This chain uses TRBV6-5 with TRBJ1-1; D perhaps matches TRBD1 (5 bases). The CDR3 extends over 14 amino acids. The V end lost 4 bases, the J end lost 5 bases, and 14 bases lay between the germline ends. Germline V gives CDR1 MNHEY, CDR2 SVGAGI. The CDR3 DNA sequence: TGTGCCAGCAGTTTATTACTGCGGGGGACTGAAGCTTTCTTT. As protein: CASSLLLRGTEAFF.

The table lists this clone with a few counts. The chain recombines TRBV10-3 with TRBJ2-7, with TRBD2 identical over 11 bases. Germline CDR1 and CDR2: ENHRY and SYGVKD. Trimming at V came to 6 bases and at J to 6 bases, leaving 4 bases not matched to a gene. This CDR3 has 13 amino acids. CDR3 in amino acids: CAISATSGSEQYF. The CDR3, as DNA: TGTGCCATCAGCGCTACTAGCGGGAGCGAGCAGTACTTC.

The chain combines TRBV18 with TRBJ2-3; D is unresolved. The V gene's germline CDR1 is KGHSH and CDR2 LQKENI. The CDR3 spans 18 residues. The germline V and J ends were trimmed by 0 bases and 2 bases, with 18 bases remaining between them. This chain's CDR3 is CASSPPRRYGQNTDTQYF. CDR3 sequence (DNA): TGTGCCAGCTCACCACCTAGAAGGTACGGGCAAAACACAGATACGCAGTATTTT.

The chain uses TRBV10-3 and TRBJ2-1, with 13 bases aligning to TRBD2. Germline loops: CDR1 ENHRY, CDR2 SYGVKD. The CDR3 covers 14 residues. V lost 10 bases and J lost 7; bases outside the gene matches: 7. The CDR3 sequence is CATWTSGSENEQFF. DNA for the CDR3: TGTGCCACCTGGACTAGCGGGAGTGAAAATGAGCAGTTCTTC.

The chain is built from TRBV2 and TRBJ1-2; D is undetermined. The V and J ends lost 0 bases and 3 bases respectively, with 11 bases between them. The CDR3 sequence is 15 residues long. Germline-derived CDR1 and CDR2 are SNHLY and FYNNEI. The CDR3 bases are TGTGCCAGCAGTGAAGCGTTGGCAGGCGACTATGGCTACACCTTC. Its translation is CASSEALAGDYGYTF.

This chain connects TRBV5-4 to TRBJ2-7; D may be TRBD2 (6 bases). Trimming cost V 2 bases and J 0 bases, with 15 bases left between them. The germline V gene has CDR1 SGHNT and CDR2 YYREEE (reference sequence). The CDR3 spans 16 residues. CDR3 in amino acids: CASSLPGAGYSYEQYF. CDR3 nucleotides: TGTGCCAGCAGCTTACCGGGAGCAGGATACTCCTACGAGCAGTACTTC. Based on the CDR3 plus reference TRBV5-4 and TRBJ2-7, the full variable domain is ETGVTQSPTHLIKTRGQQVTLRCSSQSGHNTVSWYQQALGQGPQFIFQYYREEENGRGNFPPRFSGLQFPNYSSELNVNALELDDSALYLCASSLPGAGYSYEQYFGPGTRLTVT.

The gene calls are TRBV6-1 and TRBJ2-1, with 11 bases matching TRBD2. The CDR3 is 16 amino acids. J lost 7 bases, V lost 2 bases, and 7 bases had no gene match. Germline V CDR1 and CDR2: MNHNS, SASEGT. CDR3 sequence (DNA): TGTGCCAGCAGTGAATTTACTAGCGGGAGTTGGAATGAGCAGTTCTTC. It translates to CASSEFTSGSWNEQFF.

The chain carries TRBV6-5 and TRBJ2-5; 11 nucleotides align to TRBD2. V trimming: 7 bases; J trimming: 7 bases; junction bases outside the gene matches: 8. The CDR3 covers 14 residues. Germline V gene lookup returns CDR1 MNHEY and CDR2 SVGAGI. The CDR3 loop is CASTQLAGVVTQYF. CDR3 sequence (DNA): TGTGCCAGCACCCAACTAGCGGGAGTGGTGACCCAGTACTTC.

Written as DNA, the CDR3 is TGTGCCAGCAGTCCCCCGGGGACTGGCACAGATACGCAGTATTTT. This gives the protein CASSPPGTGTDTQYF. The chain carries TRBV25-1 and TRBJ2-3, with D possibly matching TRBD2 (6 bases). Between the trimmed V and J ends, which lost 5 bases and 1 base, there was a span of 13 bases. The germline V gene encodes CDR1 MGHDK and CDR2 SYGVNS. CDR3 size: 15 residues.

CDR3 protein: CASSLGSLRTGGFNQPQHF. The CDR3 DNA follows: TGTGCCAGCAGTTTAGGCTCGCTACGGACAGGGGGATTTAATCAGCCCCAGCATTTT. The gene calls are TRBV28 and TRBJ1-5; TRBD1 agrees at 10 bases. The CDR3 spans 19 residues. In germline, CDR1 is MDHEN, CDR2 SYDVKM. V was pared by 2 bases and J by 4 bases, with 14 bases of the junction left unmatched.

As DNA, the CDR3 is TGTGCCAGCATTCGGGACCACTCTGGAAACACCATATATTTT. This sequence encodes CASIRDHSGNTIYF. This chain connects TRBV6-5 to TRBJ1-3, with D possibly TRBD1 on 5 matching bases. Deletions cut 7 bases from V and 0 bases from J, with 10 bases between. CDR3 size: 14 residues. Germline CDR1 is MNHEY and CDR2 is SVGAGI.

The rearrangement joins TRBV6-1 to TRBJ2-5; 10 bases fit TRBD1. The CDR3 covers 15 residues. V lost 5 bases and J lost 3; bases outside the gene matches: 6. Germline lookup yields CDR1 MNHNS and CDR2 SASEGT. The DNA for the CDR3 is TGTGCCAGCAGTAGGACAGGGGGGTTGGAAGAGACCCAGTACTTC. This codes for CASSRTGGLEETQYF.

This clone was seen more than once but under ten times. The CDR3 here is CASRRESADGYTF. The CDR3 nucleotides read TGTGCCAGCAGGAGGGAGAGCGCGGATGGCTACACCTTC. The chain carries TRBV2 and TRBJ1-2, with no clear D. Germline-derived CDR1 and CDR2 are SNHLY and FYNNEI. This CDR3 spans 13 amino acids. V lost 6 bases, J lost 6 bases, and 14 bases lay in between.

The CDR3 protein is CASSLELAGDYNEQFF. The CDR3 nucleotides are TGTGCCAGCAGCTTGGAACTAGCGGGGGACTACAATGAGCAGTTCTTC. The rearrangement joins TRBV11-2 to TRBJ2-1; 11 nucleotides line up with TRBD2. Germline V gene sequence: CDR1 SGHAT, CDR2 FQNNGV. J gave up 3 bases and V 3 bases, and 4 bases lay outside the gene matches. This CDR3 comprises 16 residues.

The rearrangement links TRBV7-6 to TRBJ2-1, with D unclear. Trimming pared 1 base from V and 9 bases from J, leaving 7 bases between. Germline V gives CDR1 SGHVS, CDR2 FNYEAQ. CDR3 length: 12 residues. The CDR3 region has the DNA TGTGCCAGCAGCTTAGAAATCGGTGAGCAGTTCTTC. It translates to CASSLEIGEQFF.